This is a list of T cell receptor beta chains from one sample in a study of cytomegalovirus exposure and HLA in healthy donors. Generated by immunoSEQ multiplex PCR, the TCRdb table keeps only in-frame clones and is missing some. The sample lists more than 95,000 clones; less than 80% were seen once. The sequenced sample was PBMCs. These receptors were taken from a man under 40 in good health and CMV-seronegative. CDR3s include the opening cysteine and the closing phenylalanine or tryptophan. D genes are given only for firm matches. Some rows mark clone size as missing; the rest say once, few, many or name a class of expanded clone.

TRBJ2-7 TRBV15 NA NA TGTGCCACCAGCAGTCGACTAACTGCCGAGCAGTACTTC CATSSRLTAEQYF
TRBJ2-1 TRBV30 NA NA TGTGCCTGGAGTCTGCCGGGTGGGGAGCAGTTCTTC CAWSLPGGEQFF
TRBJ1-4 TRBV5-4 NA NA TGTGCCAGCAGCTCGTACAGCTTAACTAATGAAAAACTGTTTTTT CASSSYSLTNEKLFF
TRBJ1-1 TRBV5-1 TRBD1 NA TGCGCCAGCAGCTTGGCCCTACAGGGGGAAGCTTTCTTT CASSLALQGEAFF
TRBJ2-7 TRBV10-3 TRBD1 NA TGTGCCATCAGTGAGCCGGACAGGGGATTGTACGAGCAGTACTTC CAISEPDRGLYEQYF
TRBJ1-2 TRBV25-1 NA once TGTGCCAGCAGTGAATCAGGGTTGAGGTATGGCTACACCTTC CASSESGLRYGYTF
TRBJ2-5 TRBV11-2 TRBD1 NA TGTGCCAGCAGCCAACAGGGGGCCTATCAAGAGACCCAGTACTTC CASSQQGAYQETQYF
TRBJ1-4 TRBV9 TRBD1 once TGTGCCAGCAGTGGGACAGGCATCGCTAATGAAAAACTGTTTTTT CASSGTGIANEKLFF
TRBJ1-1 TRBV12-5 TRBD1 NA TGTGCTAGTGGTCCTCGGACAGGGCACACTGAAGCTTTCTTT CASGPRTGHTEAFF
TRBJ2-7 TRBV14 TRBD1 NA TGTGCCAGCAGCCCCGGGACAGCTCATTCCTACGAGCAGTACTTC CASSPGTAHSYEQYF
TRBJ2-7 TRBV2 TRBD1 once TGTGCCAGCACTGGGGACAGACTGCCTGGGGAGCAGTACTTC CASTGDRLPGEQYF
TRBJ2-7 TRBV6-1 NA NA TGTGCCACCAAGGGAGAGGGAATCTACGAGCAGTACTTC CATKGEGIYEQYF
TRBJ1-2 TRBV14 NA NA TGTGCCAGCAGCCGCGGGTCCACATCAGCTTATGGCTACACCTTC CASSRGSTSAYGYTF
TRBJ2-1 TRBV25-1 NA NA TGTGCCAGCACCACGGGAGCCGGAGGTGAGCAGTTCTTC CASTTGAGGEQFF
TRBJ1-4 TRBV7-2 NA NA TGTGCCAGCAGCCCTCACAGGGCTCCTAATGAAAAACTGTTTTTT CASSPHRAPNEKLFF
TRBJ2-2 TRBV5-6 TRBD1 NA TGTGCCAGCAGCTTGCAGGGACAGGGGCCCTTATCTGCCGGGGAGCTGTTTTTT CASSLQGQGPLSAGELFF
TRBJ1-4 TRBV7-9 TRBD1 NA TGTGCCAGCAGCAGACAGGGAACAGCGAAAACTAATGAAAAACTGTTTTTT CASSRQGTAKTNEKLFF
TRBJ2-3 TRBV29-1 NA NA TGCAGCGTTGATGGCGGCCTCACAGATACGCAGTATTTT CSVDGGLTDTQYF
TRBJ2-5 TRBV19 TRBD2 NA TGTGCCACCTCAGCGGGAGGCGGGGAGACCCAGTACTTC CATSAGGGETQYF